Listed below are T cell receptor beta chains from one sample, sequenced in a study of blood T cell repertoires in COVID-19. This table comes from immunoSEQ multiplex PCR, and its TCRdb copy is limited to in-frame clones, with some not included. The sample includes about 300,000 clones, 85% to 90% of them seen just once. The material sequenced was peripheral blood. The receptor set was obtained from a woman between 25 and 40 years old with COVID-19, enrolled during active disease. Both conserved end residues are part of each CDR3. The D gene is left open where the match is weak. For some rows the clone size is stated as once, few or many, or as a class when expanded; others skip it.

d_gene: TRBD1; v_gene: TRBV20-1; j_gene: TRBJ1-4; abundance: NA; CDR3aa: CSARDREKLFF; CDR3nt: TGCAGTGCTCGGGACAGGGAAAAACTGTTTTTT
d_gene: NA; v_gene: TRBV6-5; j_gene: TRBJ2-7; abundance: NA; CDR3aa: CASSYSNLRDYEQYF; CDR3nt: TGTGCCAGCAGTTACTCGAACCTCCGGGACTACGAGCAGTACTTC
d_gene: TRBD1; v_gene: TRBV6-5; j_gene: TRBJ1-5; abundance: NA; CDR3aa: CASSYDRGSNQPQHF; CDR3nt: TGTGCCAGCAGTTACGACAGGGGAAGCAATCAGCCCCAGCATTTT
d_gene: TRBD1; v_gene: TRBV6-1; j_gene: TRBJ1-2; abundance: NA; CDR3aa: CASSDRQGPGGGYGYTF; CDR3nt: TGTGCCAGCAGTGACAGACAGGGCCCAGGAGGCGGCTATGGCTACACCTTC
d_gene: NA; v_gene: TRBV10-3; j_gene: TRBJ1-2; abundance: NA; CDR3aa: CAISQTEKGGYTF; CDR3nt: TGTGCCATCAGTCAAACGGAGAAAGGTGGCTACACCTTC
d_gene: NA; v_gene: TRBV4-3; j_gene: TRBJ1-2; abundance: NA; CDR3aa: CASSQEQGPAFYGYTF; CDR3nt: TGCGCCAGCAGCCAAGAACAGGGTCCGGCATTCTATGGCTACACCTTC
d_gene: NA; v_gene: TRBV5-1; j_gene: TRBJ1-3; abundance: once; CDR3aa: CASSMDGSSGNTIYF; CDR3nt: TGCGCCAGCAGCATGGACGGGAGCTCTGGAAACACCATATATTTT
d_gene: TRBD2; v_gene: TRBV2; j_gene: TRBJ2-5; abundance: NA; CDR3aa: CASLAVFGTQYF; CDR3nt: TGTGCCAGTCTAGCGGTATTTGGGACCCAGTACTTC
d_gene: NA; v_gene: TRBV7-9; j_gene: TRBJ1-4; abundance: NA; CDR3aa: CASSIGGRADEKLFF; CDR3nt: TGTGCCAGCAGCATAGGGGGGCGCGCGGATGAAAAACTGTTTTTT
d_gene: TRBD2; v_gene: TRBV28; j_gene: TRBJ2-1; abundance: NA; CDR3aa: CASSLLALKTYNEQFF; CDR3nt: TGTGCCAGCAGCCTACTAGCGCTGAAAACCTACAATGAGCAGTTCTTC